This T cell receptor (beta chain) emerged from a study of long-term antiretroviral therapy in people with HIV. Of note for this clone: No antigen is known for it.

Version v3.0 of the immunoSEQ assay ran at survey level. Repertoires were generated with immunoSEQ multiplex PCR, while TCRdb's copy carries only in-frame clones and drops some. The sample lists about 31,000 clones; approximately 91% were seen once. The germline V gene has CDR1 SGHAT and CDR2 FQNNGV. CDR3 size: 12 residues. The V and J ends lost 7 bases and 7 bases respectively, with 11 bases between them. Every one of the donors gave at least one pre-ART PBMC sample and at least two post-ART PBMC samples. Study-level results: CDR3 lengths in HIV samples spanned a narrower range than controls.

The receptor's source is a man aged 50-59 years with HIV. This material consisted of unsorted PBMCs, taken around 5 years before starting antiretroviral therapy. The chain has TRBV11-2 and TRBJ2-1, with D perhaps matching TRBD1 or TRBD2 (5 bases each). The CDR3 sequence: CASISGRNEQFF. The CDR3 bases are TGTGCCAGCATTTCGGGGCGAAATGAGCAGTTCTTC. The variable domain in full, with the rest retrieved from reference TRBV11-2 and TRBJ2-1, is EAGVAQSPRYKIIEKRQSVAFWCNPISGHATLYWYQQILGQGPKLLIQFQNNGVVDDSQLPKDRFSAERLKGVDSTLKIQPAKLEDSAVYLCASISGRNEQFFGPGTRLTVL.